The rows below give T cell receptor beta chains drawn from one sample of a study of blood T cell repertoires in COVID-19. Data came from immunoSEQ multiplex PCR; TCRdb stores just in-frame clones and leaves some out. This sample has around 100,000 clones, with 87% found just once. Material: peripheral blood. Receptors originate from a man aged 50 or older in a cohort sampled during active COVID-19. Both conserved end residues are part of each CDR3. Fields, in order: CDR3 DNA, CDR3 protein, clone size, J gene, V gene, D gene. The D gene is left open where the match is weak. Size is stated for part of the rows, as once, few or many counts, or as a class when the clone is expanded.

TGTGCCAGCAGTTACTCAGACAGCTATGGCTACACCTTC CASSYSDSYGYTF NA TRBJ1-2 TRBV6-6 NA
TGCGCCAGCAGCCAACTCGGACAGGGGACCTACGAGCAGTACTTC CASSQLGQGTYEQYF NA TRBJ2-7 TRBV4-3 TRBD1
TGTGCCAGCAGCTTAGACACAAGCTCCTACGAGCAGTACTTC CASSLDTSSYEQYF NA TRBJ2-7 TRBV11-3 NA
TGTGCCATCAAAGTCTGGGGGCGCGCCCATACCTCTCTAGCTGGAAACACCATATATTTT CAIKVWGRAHTSLAGNTIYF NA TRBJ1-3 TRBV10-3 NA
TGTGCCAGCAGCGCTGCGGGACGGTCCTACAATGAGCAGTTCTTC CASSAAGRSYNEQFF NA TRBJ2-1 TRBV11-2 NA
TGCGCCAGCAGCGCTTGGTACAGGGGGGAAAATGAGCAGTTCTTC CASSAWYRGENEQFF NA TRBJ2-1 TRBV4-3 TRBD1
TGTGCCAGCAGTTACTGGGGGGGGGACACAGATACGCAGTATTTT CASSYWGGDTDTQYF NA TRBJ2-3 TRBV6-5 TRBD2
TGTGCCAGCAGCCACCGACAGGACGGCAGCTACGAGCAGTACTTC CASSHRQDGSYEQYF NA TRBJ2-7 TRBV14 NA
TGTGCCAGCAGCCGGGCTAGGGGGAACACTGAAGCTTTCTTT CASSRARGNTEAFF NA TRBJ1-1 TRBV11-1 NA
TGTGCCAGCAGCTTAGATTCGGGGGGACGGGGAGAGCAGTACTTC CASSLDSGGRGEQYF NA TRBJ2-7 TRBV7-2 TRBD2
TGTGCCAGCAGCGTAGGAGGCGTCGAGGCCACCATATATTTT CASSVGGVEATIYF once TRBJ1-3 TRBV9 NA
TGTGCCAGCAGTTACGCGACAGGGACGAGCAATCAGCCCCAGCATTTT CASSYATGTSNQPQHF once TRBJ1-5 TRBV6-2/TRBV6-3 TRBD1
TGTGCCAGCAGCACACAGGGAAACACTGAAGCTTTCTTT CASSTQGNTEAFF NA TRBJ1-1 TRBV12-3/TRBV12-4 NA
TGTGCCAGTAGTATTAGTCCCCAATATGGCTACACCTTC CASSISPQYGYTF NA TRBJ1-2 TRBV19 NA
TGTGCCAGCAGCTTACCCCCAGACAGGGCTTCCTACAATGAGCAGTTCTTC CASSLPPDRASYNEQFF NA TRBJ2-1 TRBV11-3 TRBD1
TGCGCCAGCAGCTTGGAGGGGCGGGAGTCGGATACGCAGTATTTT CASSLEGRESDTQYF NA TRBJ2-3 TRBV5-1 TRBD2
TGTGCCAGCAGCCGGGCGGGGAAGGAGACCCAGTACTTC CASSRAGKETQYF NA TRBJ2-5 TRBV3-1/TRBV3-2 NA
TGTGCCACCAGTGATTTGCCCGTACTAGAGGGACTTGGTGAGCAGTTCTTC CATSDLPVLEGLGEQFF once TRBJ2-1 TRBV24-1 NA
TGTGCCAGCAGCGTCAACCCGGTACGCGGCACTGAAGCTTTCTTT CASSVNPVRGTEAFF NA TRBJ1-1 TRBV6-5 NA
TGTGCCAGCAGCTCTAATACGGGGGAAGCTTTCTTT CASSSNTGEAFF few TRBJ1-1 TRBV7-9 NA
TGTGCCAGCAGCTTGGAGGAGAATGGCTACACCTTC CASSLEENGYTF NA TRBJ1-2 TRBV5-6 NA
TGTGCCAGCTCACGAAACCGGGACACCCCCTATGGCTACACCTTC CASSRNRDTPYGYTF NA TRBJ1-2 TRBV18 NA
TGTGCCAGTAGTATCACAGGTTCCTATGGCTACACCTTC CASSITGSYGYTF NA TRBJ1-2 TRBV19 NA
TGCGCCAGCCGCCTAGGACAGGGTGAGACCCAGTACTTC CASRLGQGETQYF once TRBJ2-5 TRBV5-1 TRBD1
TGTGCCAGCAGCCGTCCGGGACTAGCGGGGGGGCAGTACGAGCAGTACTTC CASSRPGLAGGQYEQYF NA TRBJ2-7 TRBV11-2 TRBD2
TGTGCCAGCAGCTTGGGGGGACAGGGTTGGACAGATACGCAGTATTTT CASSLGGQGWTDTQYF NA TRBJ2-3 TRBV11-2 TRBD1
TGTGCCAGCAGAGGGGGGGTTTACCCCACAAATGAGCAGTTCTTC CASRGGVYPTNEQFF NA TRBJ2-1 TRBV5-5 NA
TGTGCCAGCAGCCCGCCGGGACAGGGGTTAGCTTTCTTT CASSPPGQGLAFF NA TRBJ1-1 TRBV6-5 TRBD1
TGTGCCAGCAGTGCCACAGGGGGGCATTCACCCCTCCACTTT CASSATGGHSPLHF NA TRBJ1-6 TRBV6-4 TRBD1
TGCGCCAGCAGCACTAATAGACAGGGGTGGGACACCGGGGAGCTGTTTTTT CASSTNRQGWDTGELFF NA TRBJ2-2 TRBV5-1 TRBD1
TGTGCCAGCAGCTTTTCTAGCGCCGGAGAGACCCAGTACTTC CASSFSSAGETQYF NA TRBJ2-5 TRBV11-2 NA
TGCAGTGCCACAGCTGGAGATACGCAGTATTTT CSATAGDTQYF few TRBJ2-3 TRBV20-1 NA
TGTGCCAGCACCGATCAAAAGGGCTCCCCGGGGGGCTACACCTTC CASTDQKGSPGGYTF NA TRBJ1-2 TRBV28 NA
TGTGCCAGTAATTGGGACAGGGGGGACACCGGGGAGCTGTTTTTT CASNWDRGDTGELFF NA TRBJ2-2 TRBV19 TRBD1
TGCGCCAGCAGCTTGCGACAGACAACAGATACGCAGTATTTT CASSLRQTTDTQYF NA TRBJ2-3 TRBV5-1 NA
TGTGCCAGCAGCAAAGCGAGGACAGCCACAGTCGATCAGCCCCAGCATTTT CASSKARTATVDQPQHF NA TRBJ1-5 TRBV21-1 NA
TGTGCCAGCACAGGGTTAATTCAGTATTCACCCCTCCACTTT CASTGLIQYSPLHF NA TRBJ1-6 TRBV28 NA
TGTGCCAGCAGCACAGGGGTTAACTATGGCTACACCTTC CASSTGVNYGYTF once TRBJ1-2 TRBV9 TRBD1
TGCGCCAGCAGCGAGGGACAGGGTAACACCGGGGAGCTGTTTTTT CASSEGQGNTGELFF NA TRBJ2-2 TRBV5-1 TRBD1
TGTGCCAGCAGTTTGGGACTAGCGGGGGGTAACACCGGGGAGCTGTTTTTT CASSLGLAGGNTGELFF once TRBJ2-2 TRBV5-4 TRBD2
TGTGCCAGCAGTGAGATTTGGACAGCGAGACACAATGAGCAGTTCTTC CASSEIWTARHNEQFF NA TRBJ2-1 TRBV6-2/TRBV6-3 NA
TGTGCCAGCAGTTACTCCGGGGGGGGGAGCCCGGAGACCCAGTACTTC CASSYSGGGSPETQYF NA TRBJ2-5 TRBV6-5 TRBD2
TGTGCCAGCAGCTTAGGCGGGGGGCACGAGACCCAGTACTTC CASSLGGGHETQYF NA TRBJ2-5 TRBV11-3 TRBD2
TGTGCCAGCAGCGGGGGGGGGAAAGAGACCCAGTACTTC CASSGGGKETQYF NA TRBJ2-5 TRBV7-8 TRBD2
TGTGCCAGCGAGGGCAGGGGGCTGGGCGAGCAGTACTTC CASEGRGLGEQYF NA TRBJ2-7 TRBV12-3/TRBV12-4 TRBD1
TGTGCCAGCTCGGGACTGGGACTAGCGTCGAACACCGGGGAGCTGTTTTTT CASSGLGLASNTGELFF NA TRBJ2-2 TRBV18 TRBD2
TGTGCCAGCAGAACCAGCTCCTACAATGAGCAGTTCTTC CASRTSSYNEQFF NA TRBJ2-1 TRBV28 NA
TGTGCCATCAGGTTAACAGCTTACAATGAGCAGTTCTTC CAIRLTAYNEQFF once TRBJ2-1 TRBV10-3 NA
TGTGCCAGCTCAGGAGCTTCCTACGAGCAGTACTTC CASSGASYEQYF NA TRBJ2-7 TRBV18 NA
TGCGCCAGCAGTGAGAGGGGACAGGGGGCCCATAACTATGGCTACACCTTC CASSERGQGAHNYGYTF NA TRBJ1-2 TRBV10-2 TRBD1